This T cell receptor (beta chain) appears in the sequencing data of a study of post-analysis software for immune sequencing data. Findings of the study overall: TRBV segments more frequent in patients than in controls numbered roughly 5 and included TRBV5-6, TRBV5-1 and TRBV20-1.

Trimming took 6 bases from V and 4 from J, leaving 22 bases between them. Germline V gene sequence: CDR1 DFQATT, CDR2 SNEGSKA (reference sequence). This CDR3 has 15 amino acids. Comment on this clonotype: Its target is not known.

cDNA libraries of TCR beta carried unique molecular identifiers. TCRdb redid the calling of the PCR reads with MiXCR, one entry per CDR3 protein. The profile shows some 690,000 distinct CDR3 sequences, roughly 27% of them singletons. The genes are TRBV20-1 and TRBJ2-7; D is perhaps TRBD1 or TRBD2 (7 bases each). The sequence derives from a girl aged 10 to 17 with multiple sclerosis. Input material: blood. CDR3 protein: CSAPPSQGGLYEQYF. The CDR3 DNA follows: TGCAGTGCCCCCCCGTCCCAGGGGGGGTTATACGAGCAGTACTTC.